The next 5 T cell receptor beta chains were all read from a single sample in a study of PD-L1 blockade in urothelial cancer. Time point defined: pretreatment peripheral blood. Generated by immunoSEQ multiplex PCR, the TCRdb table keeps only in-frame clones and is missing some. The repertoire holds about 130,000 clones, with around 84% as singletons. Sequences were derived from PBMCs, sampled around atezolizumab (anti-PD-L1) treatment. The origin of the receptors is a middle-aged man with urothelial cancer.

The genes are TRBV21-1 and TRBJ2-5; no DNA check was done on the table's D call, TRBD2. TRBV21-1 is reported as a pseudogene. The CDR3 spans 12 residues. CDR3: CASSILVEAQYF. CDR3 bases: TGTGCCAGCAGCATTCTTGTTGAGGCCCAGTACTTC.

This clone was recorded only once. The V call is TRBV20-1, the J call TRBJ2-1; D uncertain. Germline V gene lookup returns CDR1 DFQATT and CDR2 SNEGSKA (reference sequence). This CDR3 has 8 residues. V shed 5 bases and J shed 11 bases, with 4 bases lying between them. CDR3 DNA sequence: TGCAGTGCTTCCAAGCAGTTCTTC. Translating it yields CSASKQFF.

The CDR3 nucleotides read TGTGCCAGCAGCTTATTAGCGGGGCCCACAGATACGCAGTATTTT. Translated, it gives CASSLLAGPTDTQYF. The chain joins TRBV7-9 to TRBJ2-3; 8 bases are shared with TRBD2. This CDR3 spans 15 amino acids. Germline V gene data show CDR1 as SEHNR and CDR2 as FQNEAQ (reference sequence). The V segment lost 2 bases and the J segment 2 bases; nucleotides outside the gene matches: 3.

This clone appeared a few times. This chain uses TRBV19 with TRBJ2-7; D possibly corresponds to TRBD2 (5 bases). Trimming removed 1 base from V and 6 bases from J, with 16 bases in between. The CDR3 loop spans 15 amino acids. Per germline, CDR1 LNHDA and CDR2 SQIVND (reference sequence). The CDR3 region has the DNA TGTGCCAGTAGTATAGTACGGGATCCCCGCGCCGAGCAGTACTTC. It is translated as CASSIVRDPRAEQYF. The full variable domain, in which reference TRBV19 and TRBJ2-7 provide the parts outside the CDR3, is DGGITQSPKYLFRKEGQNVTLSCEQNLNHDAMYWYRQDPGQGLRLIYYSQIVNDFQKGDIAEGYSVSREKKESFPLTVTSAQKNPTAFYLCASSIVRDPRAEQYFGPGTRLTVT.

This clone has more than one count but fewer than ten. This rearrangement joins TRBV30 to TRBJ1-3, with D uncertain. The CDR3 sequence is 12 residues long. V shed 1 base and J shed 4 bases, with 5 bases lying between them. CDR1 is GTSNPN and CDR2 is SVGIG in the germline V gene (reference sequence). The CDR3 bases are TGTGCCTGGAGTGGAGGCGGAAACACCATATATTTT. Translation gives CAWSGGGNTIYF.